The sequence of this T cell receptor (beta chain) was determined in a study of blood T cell repertoires in COVID-19. Study in general: There were acute and convalescent COVID-19 samples, and they came from the United States, Italy and Spain. Sources were T cells, B-cell-depleted T cells, or PBMCs; the material itself was cDNA or gDNA.

Recruited during active infection, patients (from Seattle) were subsequently followed longitudinally. Original analysis: For nucleated cells, counts were estimated from reference gene primer amplification. Profiling relied on immunoSEQ multiplex PCR, and the TCRdb table lists in-frame clones only, not all of them. V and J calls plus clone size are reproduced from that table; the DNA served to infer D and trimming. The table includes over 130,000 clones, 88% detected once. The CDR3 loop spans 13 amino acids. Trimming removed 1 base from V and 5 bases from J, with 6 bases in between. Sequenced sample: peripheral blood. The chain carries TRBV12-3 or TRBV12-4 and TRBJ1-5; D unclear. This clonotype originated in a human donor with COVID-19, enrolled during active disease. The donor label of this sample is uncertain. CDR3: CASSLVFDQPQHF. For the CDR3, the DNA is TGTGCCAGCAGTTTAGTCTTTGATCAGCCCCAGCATTTT.